The 25 T cell receptor beta chains reported below all come from one sample, sequenced in a study of blood T cell repertoires in COVID-19. Profiling relied on immunoSEQ multiplex PCR, and the TCRdb table lists in-frame clones only, not all of them. The sample holds 130,000 to 150,000 clones, approximately 87% seen once. Input material: peripheral blood. These receptor sequences come from a man aged 50-60 years who had recovered from COVID-19.

This clone was seen a few times. The chain carries TRBV5-6 and TRBJ1-1; 9 bases match TRBD1. Trimming removed 4 bases from V and 11 bases from J; junction bases left unmatched: 12. Germline lookup yields CDR1 SGHDT and CDR2 YYEEEE. CDR3 size: 14 residues. The CDR3 bases are TGTGCCAGCAGCATGCCGGGACAGGGATGGGGGGCTTTCTTT. Its protein product is CASSMPGQGWGAFF.

This chain uses TRBV5-4 with TRBJ2-3, with a tentative D call TRBD2 (7 bases). The CDR3 totals 16 residues. Trimming took 5 bases from V and 5 from J, leaving 21 bases between them. CDR1 SGHNT and CDR2 YYREEE come from the germline V gene (reference sequence). CDR3 loop: CASSSPLRGPGDTQYF. In DNA, the CDR3 is TGTGCCAGCAGTTCCCCTCTGCGGGGGCCGGGAGATACGCAGTATTTT.

The rearrangement joins TRBV3-1 (or the pseudogene TRBV3-2) to TRBJ1-5, with 7 bases identical to TRBD1. Germline V gives CDR1 LGHDT, CDR2 YNNKEL (reference sequence). The CDR3 loop spans 15 amino acids. With V trimmed by 1 base and J by 4 bases, 4 bases remained unmatched. CDR3 loop: CASSQAGTENQPQHF. The CDR3 nucleotides are TGTGCCAGCAGCCAAGCCGGGACAGAGAATCAGCCCCAGCATTTT.

The CDR3: CASSLAGGDGDTQYF. CDR3 sequence (DNA): TGCGCCAGCAGCTTGGCGGGGGGAGACGGAGATACGCAGTATTTT. This chain joins TRBV5-1 and TRBJ2-3, with TRBD2 matching 7 bases. The length of the CDR3 is 15 residues. Looked up from germline, CDR1 is SGHRS and CDR2 is YFSETQ. V lost 0 bases, J lost 5 bases, and 6 bases stayed unmatched.

The chain recombines TRBV7-9 with TRBJ1-2; 8 bases are shared with TRBD1. This CDR3 spans 14 amino acids. CDR1 is SEHNR, CDR2 FQNEAQ, per germline (reference sequence). Unmatched junction bases numbered 2, after V lost 4 bases and J lost 1 base. In nucleotides, the CDR3 is TGTGCCAGCAGCTCGACAGGGGTTAACTATGGCTACACCTTC. Protein sequence: CASSSTGVNYGYTF.

The rearrangement uses TRBV11-3 and TRBJ2-7; 7 bases agree with TRBD1. The CDR3 loop spans 12 amino acids. Unmatched junction bases numbered 4, after V lost 4 bases and J lost 7 bases. Per the germline V gene, CDR1 is SGHNT and CDR2 is YENEEA. CDR3 nucleotide sequence: TGTGCCAGCAGCTACAGGGGTGAGGAGCAGTACTTC. This codes for CASSYRGEEQYF.

The chain couples TRBV6-1 to TRBJ1-5; 8 positions match TRBD1. V was pared by 4 bases and J by 1 base, with 6 bases of the junction left unmatched. This CDR3 contains 16 residues. In germline, CDR1 is MNHNS, CDR2 SASEGT. The CDR3 sequence: CASSAAGGLSNQPQHF. CDR3 sequence (DNA): TGTGCCAGCAGTGCGGCAGGGGGCTTGAGCAATCAGCCCCAGCATTTT.

The chain has TRBV2 and TRBJ2-3; 8 positions agree with TRBD2. Unmatched junction bases numbered 7, after V lost 4 bases and J lost 1 base. In germline, CDR1 is SNHLY, CDR2 FYNNEI. The CDR3 is 16 amino acids. CDR3 nucleotide sequence: TGTGCCAGCAGTGGTAAGAATAGCGGGGGCACAGATACGCAGTATTTT. Protein product: CASSGKNSGGTDTQYF.

This rearrangement joins TRBV7-3 to TRBJ1-2; 10 bases are a match to TRBD1. This CDR3 comprises 16 residues. V lost 0 bases, J lost 5 bases, and 6 bases stayed unmatched. CDR1 and CDR2 (germline): SGHTA, FQGTGA. In nucleotides, the CDR3 is TGTGCCAGCAGCTTAACGGCCGGACAGGGGGTATATGGCTACACCTTC. It yields the protein CASSLTAGQGVYGYTF.

The chain uses TRBV27 and TRBJ1-1; 7 bases align to TRBD1. The V gene end was trimmed by 5 bases and the J gene end by 1 base; junction bases not matched to a gene: 10. This CDR3 is 16 amino acids long. From germline, CDR1 is MNHEY and CDR2 SMNVEV (reference sequence). Here the CDR3 DNA reads TGTGCCAGCAGTGCGATGGGACAGTCGAAGAACACTGAAGCTTTCTTT. Its translation: CASSAMGQSKNTEAFF.

This chain connects TRBV5-6 to TRBJ1-1, with 8 nucleotides matching TRBD1. V was pared by 4 bases and J by 1 base, with 9 bases of the junction left unmatched. The germline V gene encodes CDR1 SGHDT and CDR2 YYEEEE. The length of the CDR3 is 16 residues. CDR3 amino acids: CASSLGTGRSNTEAFF. CDR3 coding DNA: TGTGCCAGCAGCCTCGGGACAGGACGTTCGAACACTGAAGCTTTCTTT.

CDR3 nucleotide sequence: TGCAGCGTTCAACCTCAGGGAAGCTCCTACAATGAGCAGTTCTTC. Protein product: CSVQPQGSSYNEQFF. The rearrangement uses TRBV29-1 and TRBJ2-1; possibly TRBD1 for D (5 bases). This CDR3 is built from 15 residues. V was trimmed by 5 bases and J by 0 bases, leaving 14 bases between them. The V gene's germline CDR1 is SQVTM and CDR2 ANQGSEA.

The chain couples TRBV6-6 to TRBJ1-4; D may be TRBD1 (6 bases). The CDR3 extends over 15 amino acids. Germline CDR1 and CDR2: MNHNY and SVGAGI (reference sequence). Trimming left V 6 bases short and J 8 bases short, with 19 bases between. The CDR3 DNA sequence: TGTGCCAGCAGAGGGATCAGGGGACGGGTGGAAAAACTGTTTTTT. Its translation is CASRGIRGRVEKLFF.

The V and J genes are TRBV19 and TRBJ2-7, with 9 bases lining up with TRBD1. Unmatched junction bases numbered 9, after V lost 7 bases and J lost 5 bases. The CDR3 is 14 residues long. Germline V lookup: CDR1 LNHDA, CDR2 SQIVND (reference sequence). The CDR3 spells CASTSRDRAHEQYF. CDR3 sequence (DNA): TGTGCCAGTACTAGTCGGGACAGGGCTCACGAGCAGTACTTC.

The CDR3 is CASSLFLAGGTDTQYF. In nucleotides, the CDR3 is TGTGCCAGCAGTTTATTTTTAGCGGGCGGCACAGATACGCAGTATTTT. The chain has TRBV27 and TRBJ2-3, with TRBD2 matching 7 bases. This CDR3 comprises 16 residues. Germline V gene lookup returns CDR1 MNHEY and CDR2 SMNVEV (reference sequence). J was trimmed by 1 base and V by 1 base; bases with no gene match: 5.

The CDR3 DNA reads as TGTGCCAGCAGCTTCACTAGCGGGGATACGCAGTATTTT. Translating it yields CASSFTSGDTQYF. This chain connects TRBV5-6 to TRBJ2-3; 9 bases line up with TRBD2. The V segment lost 2 bases and the J segment 6 bases; nucleotides outside the gene matches: 1. There are 13 residues in the CDR3. Per germline, CDR1 SGHDT and CDR2 YYEEEE. The full variable domain, rest sourced from reference TRBV5-6 and TRBJ2-3, is DAGVTQSPTHLIKTRGQQVTLRCSPKSGHDTVSWYQQALGQGPQFIFQYYEEEERQRGNFPDRFSGHQFPNYSSELNVNALLLGDSALYLCASSFTSGDTQYFGPGTRLTVL.

The V gene is TRBV4-3, the J gene TRBJ1-1; TRBD1 matches 9 bases. Losses at the gene ends were 0 bases for V and 4 bases for J; bases not matched to a gene: 24. The CDR3 is 22 amino acids. Germline V gene data show CDR1 as LGHNA and CDR2 as YSLEER. The CDR3 coding sequence is TGCGCCAGCAGCCAAGACGTAGGAACCGGGACAGGGACTTGGAGGTTGAGCACTGAAGCTTTCTTT. As protein: CASSQDVGTGTGTWRLSTEAFF.

The chain recombines TRBV18 with TRBJ1-1; D is ambiguous. CDR1 KGHSH and CDR2 LQKENI come from the germline V gene. V gave up 3 bases and J gave up 3 bases, with 8 bases separating them. The CDR3 is 13 amino acids. CDR3 loop: CASSPGSYTEAFF. The CDR3 DNA is TGTGCCAGCTCACCTGGTAGTTACACTGAAGCTTTCTTT.

This clone was recorded many times. The chain links TRBV12-3 or TRBV12-4 to TRBJ1-5; a weak D match, TRBD1 (5 bases). V was clipped by 5 bases and J by 3 bases, with 8 bases between them. The CDR3 has 13 residues. The CDR3 DNA is TGTGCCAGCAGTAACGGACACAATCAGCCCCAGCATTTT. It yields the protein CASSNGHNQPQHF.

The chain employs TRBV15 and TRBJ2-7; 13 bases are shared with TRBD2. The CDR3 spans 20 residues. CDR1 LNHNV and CDR2 YYDKDF come from the germline V gene (reference sequence). V was clipped by 1 base and J by 5 bases; unmatched bases: 17. In nucleotides, the CDR3 is TGTGCCACCAGCAGAGGGTCACTAGCGGGGGGGCCAGTTAATAGCGACGAGCAGTACTTC. Protein: CATSRGSLAGGPVNSDEQYF.

The rearrangement joins TRBV5-6 to TRBJ1-6, with D unresolved. Germline CDR1 SGHDT, CDR2 YYEEEE. The ends were cut back, 2 bases at V and 9 bases at J, with 6 bases in the middle. The CDR3 is 12 residues long. CDR3 coding DNA: TGTGCCAGCAGCTTTTCCTCTTCACCCCTCCACTTT. The encoded protein is CASSFSSSPLHF.

The chain combines TRBV18 with TRBJ2-1, with TRBD1 identical over 8 bases. Trimming at V came to 3 bases and at J to 8 bases, leaving 12 bases not matched to a gene. This CDR3 has 16 amino acids. CDR1 and CDR2 from the germline V gene are KGHSH and LQKENI. The CDR3 coding sequence is TGTGCCAGCTCACCTGACCGGGACAGGAGTTTCTATGAGCAGTTCTTC. It encodes CASSPDRDRSFYEQFF.

The chain carries TRBV29-1 and TRBJ2-3; 13 bases are shared with TRBD2. Germline-derived CDR1 and CDR2 are SQVTM and ANQGSEA. J was trimmed by 0 bases and V by 0 bases; bases with no gene match: 12. CDR3 size: 20 residues. CDR3 residues: CSVEEVPTSGGNNSTDTQYF. The DNA of the CDR3 is TGCAGCGTTGAAGAGGTTCCGACTAGCGGGGGGAACAATAGCACAGATACGCAGTATTTT.

The rearrangement links TRBV2 to TRBJ1-5, with D possibly TRBD1 on 5 matching bases. In germline, CDR1 is SNHLY, CDR2 FYNNEI. This CDR3 is built from 14 residues. Trimming removed 5 bases from V and 3 bases from J, with 11 bases in between. The CDR3 nucleotides read TGTGCCAGCAGTCCAGACAGATACAATCAGCCCCAGCATTTT. Protein sequence: CASSPDRYNQPQHF. The entire variable domain, with the rest obtained from reference TRBV2 and TRBJ1-5, is as follows: EPEVTQTPSHQVTQMGQEVILRCVPISNHLYFYWYRQILGQKVEFLVSFYNNEISEKSEIFDDQFSVERPDGSNFTLKIRSTKLEDSAMYFCASSPDRYNQPQHFGDGTRLSIL.

The chain has TRBV10-2 and TRBJ2-5; D is unclear. The V gene's germline CDR1 is WSHSY and CDR2 SAAADI. Trimming stripped 1 base from V and 4 bases from J, with 7 bases between. The CDR3 sequence is 13 residues long. DNA of the CDR3: TGCGCCAGCAGTGAGTATGCGTCAGAGACCCAGTACTTC. This gives the protein CASSEYASETQYF.